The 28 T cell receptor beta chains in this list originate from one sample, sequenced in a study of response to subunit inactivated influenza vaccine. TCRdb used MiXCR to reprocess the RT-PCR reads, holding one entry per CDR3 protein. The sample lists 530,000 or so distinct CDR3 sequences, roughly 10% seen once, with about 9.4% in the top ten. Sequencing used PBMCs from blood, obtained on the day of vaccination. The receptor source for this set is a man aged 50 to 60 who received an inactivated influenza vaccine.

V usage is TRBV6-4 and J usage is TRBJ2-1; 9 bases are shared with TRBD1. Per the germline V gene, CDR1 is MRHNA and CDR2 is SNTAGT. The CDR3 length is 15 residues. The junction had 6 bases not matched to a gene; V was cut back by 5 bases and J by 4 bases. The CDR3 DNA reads TGTGCCAGCAGTACCGGACAGGGGCCATACAATGAGCAGTTCTTC. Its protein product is CASSTGQGPYNEQFF.

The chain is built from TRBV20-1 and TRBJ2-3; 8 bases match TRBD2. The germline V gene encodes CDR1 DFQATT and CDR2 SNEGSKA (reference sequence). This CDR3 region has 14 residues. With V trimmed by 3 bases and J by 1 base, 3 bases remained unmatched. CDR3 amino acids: CSARVREGTDTQYF. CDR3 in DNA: TGCAGTGCTAGGGTGCGGGAGGGCACAGATACGCAGTATTTT.

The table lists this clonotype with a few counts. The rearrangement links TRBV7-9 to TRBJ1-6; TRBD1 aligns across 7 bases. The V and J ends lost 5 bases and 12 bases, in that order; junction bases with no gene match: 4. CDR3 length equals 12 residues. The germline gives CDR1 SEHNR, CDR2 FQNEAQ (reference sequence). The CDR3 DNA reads TGTGCCAGCAGCCGACGGACAGGACCCCTCCACTTT. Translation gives CASSRRTGPLHF.

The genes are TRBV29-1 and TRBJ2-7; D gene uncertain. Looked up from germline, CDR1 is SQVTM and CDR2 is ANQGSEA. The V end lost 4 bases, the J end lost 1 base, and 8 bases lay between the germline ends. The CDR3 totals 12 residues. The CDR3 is CSVVVLSYEQYF. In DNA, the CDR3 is TGCAGCGTTGTGGTCCTTTCCTACGAGCAGTACTTC.

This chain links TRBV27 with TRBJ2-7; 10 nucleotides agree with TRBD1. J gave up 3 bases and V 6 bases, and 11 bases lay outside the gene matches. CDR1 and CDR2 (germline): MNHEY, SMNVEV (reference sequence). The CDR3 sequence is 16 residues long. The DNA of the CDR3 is TGTGCCAGCAGCGCCGACAGGGGGCGGTATCGCTACGAGCAGTACTTC. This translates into CASSADRGRYRYEQYF.

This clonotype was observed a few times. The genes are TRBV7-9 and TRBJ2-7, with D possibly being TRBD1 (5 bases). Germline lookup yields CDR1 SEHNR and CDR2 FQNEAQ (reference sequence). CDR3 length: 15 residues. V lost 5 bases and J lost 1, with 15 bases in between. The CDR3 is CASSQLGQKSYEQYF. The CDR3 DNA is TGTGCCAGCAGCCAACTGGGGCAAAAGTCCTACGAGCAGTACTTC.

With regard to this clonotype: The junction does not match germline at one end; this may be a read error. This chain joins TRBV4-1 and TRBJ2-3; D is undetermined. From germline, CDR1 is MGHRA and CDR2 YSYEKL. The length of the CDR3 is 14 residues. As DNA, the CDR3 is TGCGCCAGCAGCCAAGCCCAGCCCGCTGATAAGCAGTATTTT. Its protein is CASSQAQPADKQYF.

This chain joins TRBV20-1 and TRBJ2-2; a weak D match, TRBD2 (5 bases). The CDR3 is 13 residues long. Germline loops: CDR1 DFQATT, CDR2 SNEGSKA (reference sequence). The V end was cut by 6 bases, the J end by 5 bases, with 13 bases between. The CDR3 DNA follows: TGCAGTGCGAGACGGCGGGTAACCGGGGAGCTGTTTTTT. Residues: CSARRRVTGELFF.

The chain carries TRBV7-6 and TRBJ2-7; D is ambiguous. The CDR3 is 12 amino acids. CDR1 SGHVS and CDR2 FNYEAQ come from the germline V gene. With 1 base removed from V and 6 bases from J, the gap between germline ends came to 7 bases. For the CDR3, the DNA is TGTGCCAGCAGCTTAGGGGGTCGCGAGCAGTACTTC. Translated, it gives CASSLGGREQYF.

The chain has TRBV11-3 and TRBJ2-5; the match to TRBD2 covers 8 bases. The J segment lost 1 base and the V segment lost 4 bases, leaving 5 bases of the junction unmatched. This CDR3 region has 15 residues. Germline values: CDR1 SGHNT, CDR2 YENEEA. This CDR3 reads CASSSSTSGQETQYF. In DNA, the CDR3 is TGTGCCAGCAGCTCATCTACTAGCGGCCAAGAGACCCAGTACTTC.

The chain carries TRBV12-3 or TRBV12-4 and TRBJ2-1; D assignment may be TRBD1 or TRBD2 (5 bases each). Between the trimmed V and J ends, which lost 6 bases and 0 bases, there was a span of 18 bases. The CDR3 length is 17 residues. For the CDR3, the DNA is TGTGCCAGCAGCCCTCCCTTGCCGGGGCACTCCTACAATGAGCAGTTCTTC. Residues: CASSPPLPGHSYNEQFF.

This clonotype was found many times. In DNA form, the CDR3 reads TGCGCCAGCAGCTTGGATTCAGGACTAGGCTCCTACAATGAGCAGTTCTTC. The encoded protein is CASSLDSGLGSYNEQFF. V and J are TRBV5-1 and TRBJ2-1; 7 bases agree with TRBD2. Looked up from germline, CDR1 is SGHRS and CDR2 is YFSETQ. This CDR3 is built from 17 residues. V gave up 0 bases and J gave up 0 bases; unmatched junction bases: 6.

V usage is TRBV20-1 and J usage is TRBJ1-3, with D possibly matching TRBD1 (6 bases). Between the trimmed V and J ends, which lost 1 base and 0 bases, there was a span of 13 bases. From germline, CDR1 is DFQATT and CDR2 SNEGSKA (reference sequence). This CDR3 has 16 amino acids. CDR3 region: CSARGQGHSSGNTIYF. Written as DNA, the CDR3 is TGCAGTGCTAGAGGGCAGGGACACAGCTCTGGAAACACCATATATTTT.

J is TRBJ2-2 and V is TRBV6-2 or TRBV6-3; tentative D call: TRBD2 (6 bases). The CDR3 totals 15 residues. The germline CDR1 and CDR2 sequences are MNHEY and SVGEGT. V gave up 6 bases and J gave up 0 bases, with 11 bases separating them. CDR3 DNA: TGTGCCAGCAGCCGACTAGACGCGAACACCGGGGAGCTGTTTTTT. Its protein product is CASSRLDANTGELFF.

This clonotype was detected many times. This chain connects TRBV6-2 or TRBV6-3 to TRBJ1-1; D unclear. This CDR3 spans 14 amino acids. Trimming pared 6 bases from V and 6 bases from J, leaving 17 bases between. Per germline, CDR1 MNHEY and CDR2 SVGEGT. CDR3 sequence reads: CASSDLFSKAEAFF. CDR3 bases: TGTGCCAGCAGCGACCTTTTCTCGAAGGCTGAAGCTTTCTTT.

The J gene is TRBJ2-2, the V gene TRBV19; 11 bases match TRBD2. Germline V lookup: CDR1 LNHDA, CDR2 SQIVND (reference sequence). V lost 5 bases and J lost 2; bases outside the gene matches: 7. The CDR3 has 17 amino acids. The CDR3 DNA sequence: TGTGCCAGTAGTGCCCCGGGACTAGCGGATAACACCGGGGAGCTGTTTTTT. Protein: CASSAPGLADNTGELFF.

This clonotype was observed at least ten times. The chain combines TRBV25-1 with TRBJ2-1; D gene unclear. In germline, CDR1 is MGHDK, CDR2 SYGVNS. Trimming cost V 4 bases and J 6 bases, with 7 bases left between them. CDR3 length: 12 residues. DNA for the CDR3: TGTGCCAGCAGTGTCAGCGTCAATGAGCAGTTCTTC. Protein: CASSVSVNEQFF.

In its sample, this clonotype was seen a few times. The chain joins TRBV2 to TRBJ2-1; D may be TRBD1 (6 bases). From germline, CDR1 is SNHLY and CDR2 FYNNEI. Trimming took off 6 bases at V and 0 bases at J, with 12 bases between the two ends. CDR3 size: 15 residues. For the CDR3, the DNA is TGTGCCAGCAGCGAGGGGGTGAGCTCCTACAATGAGCAGTTCTTC. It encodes CASSEGVSSYNEQFF.

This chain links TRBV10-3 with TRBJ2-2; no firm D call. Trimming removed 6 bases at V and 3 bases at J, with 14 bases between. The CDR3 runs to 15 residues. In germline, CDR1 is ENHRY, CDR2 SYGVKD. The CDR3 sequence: CAISPTVPDTGELFF. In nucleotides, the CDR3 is TGTGCCATCAGCCCTACAGTTCCTGACACCGGGGAGCTGTTTTTT.

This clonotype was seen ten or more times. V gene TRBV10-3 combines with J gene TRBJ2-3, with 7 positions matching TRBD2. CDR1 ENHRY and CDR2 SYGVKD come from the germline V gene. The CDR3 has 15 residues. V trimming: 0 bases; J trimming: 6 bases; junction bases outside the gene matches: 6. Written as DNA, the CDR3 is TGTGCCATCAGTGAGTCTGGCGGGAGTGGGGATACGCAGTATTTT. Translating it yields CAISESGGSGDTQYF.

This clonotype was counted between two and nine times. This chain's CDR3 is CASSPLEGHHPYEQYF. DNA for the CDR3: TGTGCCAGCAGTCCCCTGGAAGGACACCATCCCTACGAGCAGTACTTC. The rearrangement links TRBV28 to TRBJ2-7, with a possible D match to TRBD1 (5 bases). V was shortened by 5 bases and J by 2 bases, with 19 bases between the two germline ends. There are 16 residues in the CDR3. The germline V gene has CDR1 MDHEN and CDR2 SYDVKM.

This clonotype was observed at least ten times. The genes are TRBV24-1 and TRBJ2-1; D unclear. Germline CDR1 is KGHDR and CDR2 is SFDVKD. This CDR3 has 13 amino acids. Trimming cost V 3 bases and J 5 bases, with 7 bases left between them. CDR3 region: CATSDTEHNEQFF. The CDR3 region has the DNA TGTGCCACCAGTGATACTGAACACAATGAGCAGTTCTTC.

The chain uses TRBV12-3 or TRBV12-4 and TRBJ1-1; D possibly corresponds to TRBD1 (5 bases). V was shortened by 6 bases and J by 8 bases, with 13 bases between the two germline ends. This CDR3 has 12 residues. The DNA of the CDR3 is TGTGCCAGCAGCCGGGGACCGATAGAAGCTTTCTTT. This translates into CASSRGPIEAFF.

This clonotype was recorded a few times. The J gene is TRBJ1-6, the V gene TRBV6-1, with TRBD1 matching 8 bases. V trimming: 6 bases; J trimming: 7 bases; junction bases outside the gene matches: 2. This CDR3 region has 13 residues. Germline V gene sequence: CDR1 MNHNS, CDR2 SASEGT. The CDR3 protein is CASRRQGNSPLHF. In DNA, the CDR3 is TGTGCCAGCAGACGACAGGGGAATTCACCCCTCCACTTT.

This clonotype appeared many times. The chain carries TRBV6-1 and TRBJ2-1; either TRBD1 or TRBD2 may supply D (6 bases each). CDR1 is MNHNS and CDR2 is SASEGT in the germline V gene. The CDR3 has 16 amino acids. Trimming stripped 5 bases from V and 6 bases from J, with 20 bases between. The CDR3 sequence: CASSPTMGGLSNEQFF. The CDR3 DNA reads TGTGCCAGCAGTCCAACCATGGGGGGCCTTTCCAATGAGCAGTTCTTC.

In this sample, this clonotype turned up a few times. The CDR3 reads CASSSGVVTDTQYF. CDR3 bases: TGCGCCAGCAGCTCCGGGGTCGTCACAGATACGCAGTATTTT. The chain has TRBV5-1 and TRBJ2-3; D perhaps matches TRBD2 (5 bases). V lost 3 bases and J lost 2, with 10 bases in between. The CDR3 has 14 amino acids. Per the germline V gene, CDR1 is SGHRS and CDR2 is YFSETQ. The full variable domain, in which reference TRBV5-1 and TRBJ2-3 provide the parts outside the CDR3, is KAGVTQTPRYLIKTRGQQVTLSCSPISGHRSVSWYQQTPGQGLQFLFEYFSETQRNKGNFPGRFSGRQFSNSRSEMNVSTLELGDSALYLCASSSGVVTDTQYFGPGTRLTVL.

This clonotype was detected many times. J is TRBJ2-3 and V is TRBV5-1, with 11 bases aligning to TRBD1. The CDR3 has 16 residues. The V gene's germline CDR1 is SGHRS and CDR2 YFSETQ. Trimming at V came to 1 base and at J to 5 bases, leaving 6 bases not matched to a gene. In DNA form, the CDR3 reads TGCGCCAGCAGCTTGAGGACAGGGGGCGTGGTAGATACGCAGTATTTT. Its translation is CASSLRTGGVVDTQYF.

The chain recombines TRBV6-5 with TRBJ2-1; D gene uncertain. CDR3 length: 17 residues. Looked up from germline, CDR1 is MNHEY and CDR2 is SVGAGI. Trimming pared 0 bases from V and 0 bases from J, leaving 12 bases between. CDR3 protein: CASSYSMVVSSYNEQFF. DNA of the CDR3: TGTGCCAGCAGTTACTCGATGGTGGTAAGCTCCTACAATGAGCAGTTCTTC.